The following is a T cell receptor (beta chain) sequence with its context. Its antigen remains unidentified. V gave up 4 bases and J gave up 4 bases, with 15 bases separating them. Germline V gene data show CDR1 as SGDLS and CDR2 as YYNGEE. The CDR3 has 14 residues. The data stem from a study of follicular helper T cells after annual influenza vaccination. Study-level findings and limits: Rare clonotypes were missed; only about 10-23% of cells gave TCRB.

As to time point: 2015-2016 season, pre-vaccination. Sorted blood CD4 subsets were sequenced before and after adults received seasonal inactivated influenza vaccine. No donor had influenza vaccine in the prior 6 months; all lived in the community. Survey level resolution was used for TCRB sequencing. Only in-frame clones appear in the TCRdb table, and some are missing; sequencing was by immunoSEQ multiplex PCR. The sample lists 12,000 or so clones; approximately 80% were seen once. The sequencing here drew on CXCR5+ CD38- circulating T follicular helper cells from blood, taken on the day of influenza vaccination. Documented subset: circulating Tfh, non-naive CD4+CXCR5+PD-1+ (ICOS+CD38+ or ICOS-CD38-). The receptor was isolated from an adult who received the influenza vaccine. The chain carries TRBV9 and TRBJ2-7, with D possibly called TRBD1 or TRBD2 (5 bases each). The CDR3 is CASSTGTRGYEQYF. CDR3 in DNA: TGTGCCAGCAGCACCGGGACCCGAGGGTACGAGCAGTACTTC.